A single sample is the source of the 10 T cell receptor beta chains below, sequenced in a study of PD-L1 blockade in urothelial cancer. As to time point: pretreatment peripheral blood. Measured with immunoSEQ multiplex PCR; TCRdb has only the in-frame clones, and not every one. The sample shows tens of thousands of clones, 65% to 90% of them seen only once. The sequencing used PBMCs, collected around atezolizumab (anti-PD-L1) treatment. These receptors were taken from a man aged 60-69 years with urothelial cancer.

With respect to this clone: Its ends do not fully match the called genes, so a read error is possible. The V call is TRBV4-2, the J call TRBJ1-2; the D gene is possibly TRBD1 (6 bases). CDR3 length: 15 amino acids. From germline, CDR1 is LGHNA and CDR2 YNFKEQ. The CDR3 protein is CASSQEFSGTPLYPF. CDR3 in DNA: TGTGCCAGCAGCCAAGAATTTTCCGGGACACCCCTTTACCCCTTC.

The chain joins TRBV19 to TRBJ2-2, with D maybe TRBD2 (5 bases). The CDR3 sequence is 13 residues long. Between the trimmed V and J ends, which lost 1 base and 6 bases, there was a span of 6 bases. Per the germline V gene, CDR1 is LNHDA and CDR2 is SQIVND (reference sequence). CDR3 sequence reads: CASSIGGPGELFF. CDR3 nucleotide sequence: TGTGCCAGTAGTATAGGAGGGCCCGGGGAGCTGTTTTTT.

The chain employs TRBV27 and TRBJ2-7; 9 positions agree with TRBD1. The V and J ends lost 0 bases and 2 bases, in that order; junction bases with no gene match: 8. The CDR3 covers 17 residues. Germline CDR1 is MNHEY and CDR2 is SMNVEV (reference sequence). The CDR3 DNA sequence: TGTGCCAGCAGTTTATCGTTGGGACAGGGATTTACCTACGAGCAGTACTTC. Translation gives CASSLSLGQGFTYEQYF.

The chain couples TRBV5-4 to TRBJ1-2; possible D gene TRBD1, 6 bases. The CDR3 loop spans 13 amino acids. Deletions cut 4 bases from V and 6 bases from J, with 13 bases between. CDR1 is SGHNT, CDR2 YYREEE, per germline (reference sequence). This CDR3 is CASSAPGTNGYTF. Here the CDR3 DNA reads TGTGCCAGCAGCGCCCCCGGGACAAATGGCTACACCTTC.

The chain carries TRBV18 and TRBJ2-3; 9 nucleotides line up with TRBD2. The CDR3 sequence is 19 residues long. Germline assignment: CDR1 KGHSH and CDR2 LQKENI. The V and J ends lost 0 bases and 5 bases, in that order; junction bases with no gene match: 15. The CDR3 DNA sequence: TGTGCCAGCTCACCACCGTTGGCGGGGGGGCATTGGGGTCGAGATACGCAGTATTTT. As protein: CASSPPLAGGHWGRDTQYF.

The chain couples TRBV6-4 to TRBJ1-2; 7 bases agree with TRBD1. The CDR3 sequence is 15 residues long. CDR1 and CDR2 from the germline V gene are MRHNA and SNTAGT. V shed 9 bases, J shed 2 bases, and the junction held 12 bases outside the gene matches. CDR3 in DNA: TGTGCCAGTACGCAGGGGGGAAGGCGGAACTATGGCTACACCTTC. Protein product: CASTQGGRRNYGYTF.

This chain connects TRBV4-1 to TRBJ1-2; possible D gene TRBD1, 6 bases. There are 16 residues in the CDR3. Germline loops: CDR1 MGHRA, CDR2 YSYEKL. V was cut by 4 bases and J by 2 bases, with 17 bases left in between. The CDR3 here is CASSPQLGGENYGYTF. CDR3 nucleotide sequence: TGCGCCAGCAGCCCACAATTAGGGGGGGAGAACTATGGCTACACCTTC.

This sequence joins TRBV4-1 and TRBJ1-5; 7 positions match TRBD1. The V and J ends lost 4 bases and 6 bases, in that order; junction bases with no gene match: 9. The CDR3 contains 15 residues. The V gene's germline CDR1 is MGHRA and CDR2 YSYEKL. The CDR3 here is CASSLAPGGGQPQHF. The CDR3 DNA sequence: TGCGCCAGCAGCCTGGCCCCAGGGGGTGGTCAGCCCCAGCATTTT.

The rearrangement uses TRBV2 and TRBJ1-2, with no clear D. The CDR3 contains 12 residues. The V and J ends lost 6 bases and 2 bases respectively, with 7 bases between them. Germline CDR1 and CDR2: SNHLY and FYNNEI. Here the CDR3 DNA reads TGTGCCAGCAGAAACAGAAACTATGGCTACACCTTC. Its translation: CASRNRNYGYTF. Together with reference TRBV2 and TRBJ1-2, the CDR3 gives the full variable domain: EPEVTQTPSHQVTQMGQEVILRCVPISNHLYFYWYRQILGQKVEFLVSFYNNEISEKSEIFDDQFSVERPDGSNFTLKIRSTKLEDSAMYFCASRNRNYGYTFGSGTRLTVV.

The chain recombines TRBV6-1 with TRBJ2-5; TRBD1 is a possible D gene (6 bases). Germline values: CDR1 MNHNS, CDR2 SASEGT. V was cut by 2 bases and J by 7 bases, with 17 bases left in between. The length of the CDR3 is 15 residues. Here the CDR3 reads CASSERVEQGTTQYF. CDR3 sequence (DNA): TGTGCCAGCAGTGAACGGGTTGAGCAGGGGACGACCCAGTACTTC.